This paragraph covers one T cell receptor beta chain sequence. Produced via immunoSEQ multiplex PCR; TCRdb's table is partial and in-frame only. The sample lists hundreds of thousands of clones, 80% to 90% seen once, with around 10% in the top ten. This sample is drawn from a study of blood T cell repertoires in COVID-19. Residents of about 25 US areas, aged about 18 to 95 years, made up the participants. This CDR3 is 14 amino acids long. The trim removed 3 bases at V and 6 bases at J, leaving 3 bases unmatched. CDR1 is SGHTA and CDR2 is FQGNSA in the germline V gene. The chain recombines TRBV7-2 with TRBJ1-5, with 9 positions matching TRBD1. The source is a woman aged 50 to 60 who had recovered from COVID-19. The sample consisted of PBMCs or T cells enriched from blood (not recorded which). The CDR3, as DNA: TGTGCCAGCAGCTTCGGGGGACAGGGTCAGCCCCAGCATTTT. Protein: CASSFGGQGQPQHF.